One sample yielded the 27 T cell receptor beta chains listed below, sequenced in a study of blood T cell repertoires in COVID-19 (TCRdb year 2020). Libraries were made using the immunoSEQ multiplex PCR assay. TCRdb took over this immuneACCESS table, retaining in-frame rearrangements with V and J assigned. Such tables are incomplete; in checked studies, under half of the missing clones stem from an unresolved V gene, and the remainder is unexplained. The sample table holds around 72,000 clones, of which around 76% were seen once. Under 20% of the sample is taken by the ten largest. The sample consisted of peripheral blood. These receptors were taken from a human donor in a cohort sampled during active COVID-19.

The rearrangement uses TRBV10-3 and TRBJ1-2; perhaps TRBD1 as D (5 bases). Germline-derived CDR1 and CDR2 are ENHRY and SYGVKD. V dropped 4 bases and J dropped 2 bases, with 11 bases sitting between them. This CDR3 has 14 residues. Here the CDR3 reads CAISGTDTNYGYTF. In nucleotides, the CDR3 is TGTGCCATCAGTGGGACGGACACCAACTATGGCTACACCTTC.

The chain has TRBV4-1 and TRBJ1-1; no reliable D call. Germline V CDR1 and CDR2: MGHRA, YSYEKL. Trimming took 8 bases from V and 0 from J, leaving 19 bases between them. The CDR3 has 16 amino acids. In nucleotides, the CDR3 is TGCGCCAGCTCCCTTAGAGCGGGCAGTCTGAACACTGAAGCTTTCTTT. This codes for CASSLRAGSLNTEAFF.

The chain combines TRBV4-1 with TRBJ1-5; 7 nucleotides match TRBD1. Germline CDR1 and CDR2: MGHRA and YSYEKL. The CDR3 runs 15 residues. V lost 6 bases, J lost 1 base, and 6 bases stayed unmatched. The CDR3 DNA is TGCGCCAGCAGTTACGGACAGGAAAGCAATCAGCCCCAGCATTTT. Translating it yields CASSYGQESNQPQHF.

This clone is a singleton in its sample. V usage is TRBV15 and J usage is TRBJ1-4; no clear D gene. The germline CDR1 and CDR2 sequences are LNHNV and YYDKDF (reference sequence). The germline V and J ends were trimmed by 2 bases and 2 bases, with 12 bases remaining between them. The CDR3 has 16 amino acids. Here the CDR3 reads CATSRLEGSTNEKLFF. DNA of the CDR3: TGTGCCACCAGCAGACTAGAAGGTTCTACTAATGAAAAACTGTTTTTT.

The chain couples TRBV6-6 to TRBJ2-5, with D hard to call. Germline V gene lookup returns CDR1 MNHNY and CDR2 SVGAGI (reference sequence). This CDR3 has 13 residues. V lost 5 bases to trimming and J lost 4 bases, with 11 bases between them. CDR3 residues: CASSLESRETQYF. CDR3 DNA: TGTGCCAGCAGTCTGGAGTCTCGAGAGACCCAGTACTTC.

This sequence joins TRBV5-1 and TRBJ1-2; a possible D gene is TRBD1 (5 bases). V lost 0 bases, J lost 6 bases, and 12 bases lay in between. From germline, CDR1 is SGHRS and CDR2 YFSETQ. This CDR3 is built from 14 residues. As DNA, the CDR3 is TGCGCCAGCAGCTTGGAACCCCAGGGCGATGGCTACACCTTC. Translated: CASSLEPQGDGYTF.

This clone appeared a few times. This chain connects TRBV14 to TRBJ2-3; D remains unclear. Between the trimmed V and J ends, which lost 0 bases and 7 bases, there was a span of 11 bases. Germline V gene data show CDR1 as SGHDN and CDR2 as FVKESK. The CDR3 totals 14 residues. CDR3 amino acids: CASSQEGFFHTQYF. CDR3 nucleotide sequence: TGTGCCAGCAGCCAAGAGGGCTTCTTTCATACGCAGTATTTT.

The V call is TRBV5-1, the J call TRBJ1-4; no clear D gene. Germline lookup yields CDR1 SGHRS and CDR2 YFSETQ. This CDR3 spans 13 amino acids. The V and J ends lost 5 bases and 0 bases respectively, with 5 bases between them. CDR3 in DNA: TGCGCCAGCAGTAGATCAACTAATGAAAAACTGTTTTTT. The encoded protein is CASSRSTNEKLFF.

CDR3 in amino acids: CASGPLSGGAETQYF. CDR3 in DNA: TGTGCTAGTGGTCCCCTCAGCGGGGGGGCTGAGACCCAGTACTTC. This chain connects TRBV12-5 to TRBJ2-5, with 10 bases matching TRBD2. Germline loops: CDR1 LGHNT, CDR2 FRNRAP. CDR3 length equals 15 residues. V dropped 5 bases and J dropped 5; count of bases not matched to a gene: 8. Filled out from reference TRBV12-5 and TRBJ2-5, the complete variable domain reads DARVTQTPRHKVTEMGQEVTMRCQPILGHNTVFWYRQTMMQGLELLAYFRNRAPLDDSGMPKDRFSAEMPDATLATLKIQPSEPRDSAVYFCASGPLSGGAETQYFGPGTRLLVL.

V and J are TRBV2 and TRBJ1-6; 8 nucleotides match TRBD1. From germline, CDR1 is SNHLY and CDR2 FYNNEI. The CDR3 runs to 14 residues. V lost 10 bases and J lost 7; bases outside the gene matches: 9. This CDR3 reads CATNRDRLNSPLHF. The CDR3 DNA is TGTGCCACTAACCGGGACAGGCTGAATTCACCCCTCCACTTT. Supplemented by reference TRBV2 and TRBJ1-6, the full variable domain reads EPEVTQTPSHQVTQMGQEVILRCVPISNHLYFYWYRQILGQKVEFLVSFYNNEISEKSEIFDDQFSVERPDGSNFTLKIRSTKLEDSAMYFCATNRDRLNSPLHFGNGTRLTVT.

For the CDR3, the DNA is TGTGCCAGCAGCCAAGATAGCGGGGGGCCTTCCTACAATGAGCAGTTCTTC. Encoded protein: CASSQDSGGPSYNEQFF. J is TRBJ2-1 and V is TRBV4-2; 10 nucleotides match TRBD2. Losses at the gene ends were 0 bases for V and 1 base for J; bases not matched to a gene: 3. This CDR3 has 17 residues. Germline CDR1 LGHNA, CDR2 YNFKEQ.

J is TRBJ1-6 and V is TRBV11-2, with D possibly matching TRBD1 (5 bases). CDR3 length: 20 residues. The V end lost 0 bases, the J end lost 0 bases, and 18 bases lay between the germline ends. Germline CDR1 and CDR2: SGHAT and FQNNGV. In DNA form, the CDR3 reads TGTGCCAGCAGCTTAGAAGGGACTCTTGGATTAACCTCCTATAATTCACCCCTCCACTTT. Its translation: CASSLEGTLGLTSYNSPLHF.

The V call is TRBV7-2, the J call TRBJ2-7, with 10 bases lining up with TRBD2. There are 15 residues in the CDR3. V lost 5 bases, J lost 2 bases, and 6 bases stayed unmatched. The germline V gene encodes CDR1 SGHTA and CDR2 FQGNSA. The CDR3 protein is CASSPLAGDTYEQYF. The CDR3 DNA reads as TGTGCCAGCAGCCCCCTAGCGGGGGATACCTACGAGCAGTACTTC. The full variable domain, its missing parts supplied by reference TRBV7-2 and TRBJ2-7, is GAGVSQSPSNKVTEKGKDVELRCDPISGHTALYWYRQSLGQGLEFLIYFQGNSAPDKSGLPSDRFSAERTGGSVSTLTIQRTQQEDSAVYLCASSPLAGDTYEQYFGPGTRLTVT.

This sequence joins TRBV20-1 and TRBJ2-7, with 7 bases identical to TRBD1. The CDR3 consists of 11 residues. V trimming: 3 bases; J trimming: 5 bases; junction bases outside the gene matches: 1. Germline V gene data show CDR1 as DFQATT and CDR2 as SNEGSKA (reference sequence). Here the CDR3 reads CSARTGNEQYF. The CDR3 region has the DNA TGCAGTGCTAGGACAGGGAACGAGCAGTACTTC.

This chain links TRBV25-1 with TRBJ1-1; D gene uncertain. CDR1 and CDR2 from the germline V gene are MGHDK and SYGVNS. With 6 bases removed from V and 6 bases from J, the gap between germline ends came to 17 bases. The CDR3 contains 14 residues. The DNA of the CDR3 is TGTGCCAGCAGGAACATTCAGATTTATTCTGAAGCTTTCTTT. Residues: CASRNIQIYSEAFF. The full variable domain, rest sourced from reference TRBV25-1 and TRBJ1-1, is EADIYQTPRYLVIGTGKKITLECSQTMGHDKMYWYQQDPGMELHLIHYSYGVNSTEKGDLSSESTVSRIRTEHFPLTLESARPSHTSQYLCASRNIQIYSEAFFGQGTRLTVV.

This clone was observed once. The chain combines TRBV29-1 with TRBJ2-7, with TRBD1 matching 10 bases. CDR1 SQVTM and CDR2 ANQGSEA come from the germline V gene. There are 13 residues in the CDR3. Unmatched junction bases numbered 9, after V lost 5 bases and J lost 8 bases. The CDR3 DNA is TGCAGCGTTACCCGACAGGGGGCATCCCAGCAGTACTTC. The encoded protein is CSVTRQGASQQYF.

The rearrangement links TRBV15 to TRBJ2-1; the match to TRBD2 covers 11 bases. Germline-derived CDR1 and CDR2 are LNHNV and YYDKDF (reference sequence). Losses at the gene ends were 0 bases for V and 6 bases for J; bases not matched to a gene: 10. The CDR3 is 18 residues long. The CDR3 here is CATSRDPLLAGARNEQFF. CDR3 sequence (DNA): TGTGCCACCAGCAGAGATCCCCTACTAGCGGGGGCCCGCAATGAGCAGTTCTTC.

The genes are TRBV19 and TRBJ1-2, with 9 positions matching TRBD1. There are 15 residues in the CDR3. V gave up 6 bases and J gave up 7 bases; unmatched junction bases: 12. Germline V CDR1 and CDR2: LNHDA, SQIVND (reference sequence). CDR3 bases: TGTGCCAGTAGCCATAGGGGCACAGGGGGCCGTGGCTACACCTTC. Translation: CASSHRGTGGRGYTF. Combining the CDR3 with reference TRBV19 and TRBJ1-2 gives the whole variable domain DGGITQSPKYLFRKEGQNVTLSCEQNLNHDAMYWYRQDPGQGLRLIYYSQIVNDFQKGDIAEGYSVSREKKESFPLTVTSAQKNPTAFYLCASSHRGTGGRGYTFGSGTRLTVV.

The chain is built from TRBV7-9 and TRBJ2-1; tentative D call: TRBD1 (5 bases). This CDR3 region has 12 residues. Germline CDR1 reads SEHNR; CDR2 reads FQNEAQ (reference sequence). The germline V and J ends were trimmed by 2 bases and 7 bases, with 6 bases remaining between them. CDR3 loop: CASSLRGNEQFF. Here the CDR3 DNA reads TGTGCCAGCAGCTTAAGGGGTAATGAGCAGTTCTTC. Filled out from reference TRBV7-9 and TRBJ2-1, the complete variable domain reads DTGVSQNPRHKITKRGQNVTFRCDPISEHNRLYWYRQTLGQGPEFLTYFQNEAQLEKSRLLSDRFSAERPKGSFSTLEIQRTEQGDSAMYLCASSLRGNEQFFGPGTRLTVL.

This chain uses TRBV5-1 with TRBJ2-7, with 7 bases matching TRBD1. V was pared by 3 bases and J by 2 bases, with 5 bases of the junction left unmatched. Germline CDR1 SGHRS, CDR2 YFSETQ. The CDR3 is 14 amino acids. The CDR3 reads CASSWAGGTYEQYF. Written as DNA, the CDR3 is TGCGCCAGCAGCTGGGCAGGGGGTACCTACGAGCAGTACTTC.

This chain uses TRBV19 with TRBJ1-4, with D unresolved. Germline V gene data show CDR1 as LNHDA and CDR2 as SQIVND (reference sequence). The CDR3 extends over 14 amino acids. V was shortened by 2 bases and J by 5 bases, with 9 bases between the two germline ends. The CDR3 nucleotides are TGTGCCAGTAGTATACTCGGCGGAAATGAAAAACTGTTTTTT. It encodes CASSILGGNEKLFF.

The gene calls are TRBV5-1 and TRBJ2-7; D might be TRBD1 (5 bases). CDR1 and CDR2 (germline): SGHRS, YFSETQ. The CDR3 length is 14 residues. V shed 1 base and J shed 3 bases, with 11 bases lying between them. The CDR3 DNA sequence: TGCGCCAGCAGCTTGCTACAGGCAGACTACGAGCAGTACTTC. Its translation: CASSLLQADYEQYF.

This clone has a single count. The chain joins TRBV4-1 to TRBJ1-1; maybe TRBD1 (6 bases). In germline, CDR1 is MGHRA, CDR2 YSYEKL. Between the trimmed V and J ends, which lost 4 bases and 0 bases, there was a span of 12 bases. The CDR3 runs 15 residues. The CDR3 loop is CASSPRGTMNTEAFF. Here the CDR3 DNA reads TGCGCCAGCAGCCCTAGGGGGACAATGAACACTGAAGCTTTCTTT.

The CDR3 DNA reads TGTGCCAGCAGCCAAGAGTTGAGAAACTATGGCTACACCTTC. It yields the protein CASSQELRNYGYTF. V gene TRBV4-2 combines with J gene TRBJ1-2; D not resolved. Looked up from germline, CDR1 is LGHNA and CDR2 is YNFKEQ. The CDR3 is 14 residues long. Between the trimmed V and J ends, which lost 0 bases and 2 bases, there was a span of 7 bases.

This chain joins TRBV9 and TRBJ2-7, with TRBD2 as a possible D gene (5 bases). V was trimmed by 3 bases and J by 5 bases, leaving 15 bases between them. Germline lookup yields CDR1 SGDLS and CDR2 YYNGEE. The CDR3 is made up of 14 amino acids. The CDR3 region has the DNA TGTGCCAGCAGCGCCCCCGGGCGGGTCCACGAGCAGTACTTC. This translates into CASSAPGRVHEQYF. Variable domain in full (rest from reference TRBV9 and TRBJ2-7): DSGVTQTPKHLITATGQRVTLRCSPRSGDLSVYWYQQSLDQGLQFLIQYYNGEERAKGNILERFSAQQFPDLHSELNLSSLELGDSALYFCASSAPGRVHEQYFGPGTRLTVT.

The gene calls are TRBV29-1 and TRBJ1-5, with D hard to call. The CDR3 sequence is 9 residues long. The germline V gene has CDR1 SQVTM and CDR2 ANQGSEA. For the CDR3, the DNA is TGCCCCATTAATCAGCCCCAGCATTTT. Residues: CPINQPQHF.

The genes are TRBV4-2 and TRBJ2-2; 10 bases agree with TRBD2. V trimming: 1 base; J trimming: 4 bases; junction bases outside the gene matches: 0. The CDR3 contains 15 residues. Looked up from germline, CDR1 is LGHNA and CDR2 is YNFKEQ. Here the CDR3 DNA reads TGTGCCAGCAGCCAAGCTAGCGGGGGCACCGGGGAGCTGTTTTTT. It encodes CASSQASGGTGELFF.